These 16 T cell receptor beta chains were sequenced from one sample in a study of blood T cell repertoires in COVID-19. Sequenced by immunoSEQ multiplex PCR; TCRdb stores in-frame clones only, minus some. The sample has around 260,000 clones; 80% to 85% are singletons. Sequencing input: peripheral blood. These receptors came from a person aged 65-85 years with COVID-19, enrolled during active disease.

The chain links TRBV6-2 or TRBV6-3 to TRBJ1-1; 7 bases align to TRBD1. J gave up 1 base and V 5 bases, and 4 bases lay outside the gene matches. The CDR3 loop spans 14 amino acids. Germline CDR1 is MNHEY and CDR2 is SVGEGT. The CDR3 nucleotides are TGTGCCAGCAGTCGACAGGGATCGAACACTGAAGCTTTCTTT. Protein sequence: CASSRQGSNTEAFF.

This chain links TRBV19 with TRBJ2-7; TRBD2 agrees at 11 bases. Germline V CDR1 and CDR2: LNHDA, SQIVND (reference sequence). The V gene end was trimmed by 5 bases and the J gene end by 6 bases; junction bases not matched to a gene: 9. The CDR3 extends over 15 amino acids. This CDR3 reads CASSLTSGTSSEQYF. The CDR3 DNA is TGTGCCAGTAGTCTGACTAGCGGGACCTCTAGCGAGCAGTACTTC. Variable domain in full (rest from reference TRBV19 and TRBJ2-7): DGGITQSPKYLFRKEGQNVTLSCEQNLNHDAMYWYRQDPGQGLRLIYYSQIVNDFQKGDIAEGYSVSREKKESFPLTVTSAQKNPTAFYLCASSLTSGTSSEQYFGPGTRLTVT.

This clone was recorded many times. The chain has TRBV29-1 and TRBJ2-7; 16 bases fit TRBD2. J lost 1 base, V lost 4 bases, and 7 bases had no gene match. This CDR3 has 17 amino acids. Germline values: CDR1 SQVTM, CDR2 ANQGSEA. DNA for the CDR3: TGCAGCGTTGGTAGGGGGACTAGCGGGAGGGCGTCCTACGAGCAGTACTTC. Translation gives CSVGRGTSGRASYEQYF.

V is TRBV6-6 and J is TRBJ1-3; D is unclear. The CDR3 is 15 residues long. The germline gives CDR1 MNHNY, CDR2 SVGAGI (reference sequence). The germline V and J ends were trimmed by 0 bases and 4 bases, with 10 bases remaining between them. In DNA, the CDR3 is TGTGCCAGCAGTTACTCGCTAGGCAACGGAAACACCATATATTTT. Translating it yields CASSYSLGNGNTIYF.

The chain carries TRBV19 and TRBJ2-6; TRBD1 is a possible D gene (5 bases). CDR1 and CDR2 from the germline V gene are LNHDA and SQIVND (reference sequence). CDR3 size: 15 residues. V dropped 9 bases and J dropped 3 bases, with 15 bases sitting between them. The CDR3 coding sequence is TGTGCCAGCTCGACAGAGCCGTTTGGGGCCAACGTCCTGACTTTC. Protein sequence: CASSTEPFGANVLTF.

The genes are TRBV6-5 and TRBJ1-2; a possible D gene is TRBD1 (5 bases). V was clipped by 7 bases and J by 4 bases, with 13 bases between them. CDR1 and CDR2 from the germline V gene are MNHEY and SVGAGI. CDR3 length equals 13 residues. The CDR3 reads CASTHGGSYGYTF. In DNA form, the CDR3 reads TGTGCCAGCACCCACGGGGGATCCTATGGCTACACCTTC.

This chain uses TRBV6-2 or TRBV6-3 with TRBJ2-1, with D uncertain. Trimming shortened V by 5 bases and J by 8 bases, and 16 bases separated the two germline ends. Germline assignment: CDR1 MNHEY and CDR2 SVGEGT. This CDR3 spans 14 amino acids. The CDR3 DNA is TGTGCCAGCAGTCCCCCGGGTGTAAGCTATGAGCAGTTCTTC. Amino acids: CASSPPGVSYEQFF.

This clone was seen only a few times. J is TRBJ1-1 and V is TRBV19; the D is unclear. The V end was cut by 5 bases, the J end by 4 bases, with 14 bases between. The CDR3 runs 14 residues. The germline gives CDR1 LNHDA, CDR2 SQIVND (reference sequence). CDR3: CASSFAGPGTEAFF. CDR3 nucleotides: TGTGCCAGTAGTTTTGCCGGCCCGGGCACTGAAGCTTTCTTT.

This sequence joins TRBV28 and TRBJ1-1; no firm D call. The CDR3 sequence is 12 residues long. Trimming shortened V by 6 bases and J by 1 base, and 6 bases separated the two germline ends. Per germline, CDR1 MDHEN and CDR2 SYDVKM. CDR3 nucleotides: TGTGCCAGCAGGGCTGGGAACACTGAAGCTTTCTTT. Encoded protein: CASRAGNTEAFF. The variable domain in full, with the rest retrieved from reference TRBV28 and TRBJ1-1, is DVKVTQSSRYLVKRTGEKVFLECVQDMDHENMFWYRQDPGLGLRLIYFSYDVKMKEKGDIPEGYSVSREKKERFSLILESASTNQTSMYLCASRAGNTEAFFGQGTRLTVV.

CDR3 loop: CASSSATVKQGRGELFF. The CDR3 bases are TGCGCCAGCAGCTCCGCTACCGTTAAACAGGGTAGGGGGGAGCTGTTTTTT. V usage is TRBV5-1 and J usage is TRBJ2-2; a weak D match, TRBD1 (6 bases). The CDR3 covers 17 residues. V lost 3 bases to trimming and J lost 8 bases, with 23 bases between them. Germline-derived CDR1 and CDR2 are SGHRS and YFSETQ.

The V call is TRBV21-1, the J call TRBJ1-4; TRBD1 is taken as the D call from the table, unchecked against the DNA. TRBV21-1 is a recognized pseudogene. This CDR3 has 15 residues. CDR3 sequence: CASSKEETDLGKLFF. CDR3 DNA: TGTGCCAGCAGCAAAGAGGAGACAGACTTGGGAAAACTGTTTTTT.

The CDR3 DNA sequence: TGTGCCAGCAGCTTAGTGTCGGACTATGGCTACACCTTC. This encodes CASSLVSDYGYTF. V and J are TRBV7-8 and TRBJ1-2; no clear D. This CDR3 has 13 residues. Trimming pared 1 base from V and 3 bases from J, leaving 6 bases between. CDR1 and CDR2 from the germline V gene are SGHVS and FQNEAQ.

The rearrangement links TRBV27 to TRBJ2-1; 7 bases line up with TRBD2. The junction had 9 bases not matched to a gene; V was cut back by 5 bases and J by 8 bases. The length of the CDR3 is 14 residues. Germline assignment: CDR1 MNHEY and CDR2 SMNVEV (reference sequence). The CDR3 coding sequence is TGTGCCAGCAGTCCCCCGGGAGGTCTCGATGAGCAGTTCTTC. As protein: CASSPPGGLDEQFF.

J is TRBJ2-7 and V is TRBV20-1; D uncertain. The CDR3 totals 10 residues. Trimming cost V 0 bases and J 7 bases, with 4 bases left between them. Germline-derived CDR1 and CDR2 are DFQATT and SNEGSKA (reference sequence). The CDR3 reads CSARDREQYF. The CDR3 DNA follows: TGCAGTGCTAGAGATCGGGAGCAGTACTTC.

This clone was seen a few times. The chain recombines TRBV30 with TRBJ1-5; D might be TRBD1 (6 bases). Per germline, CDR1 GTSNPN and CDR2 SVGIG (reference sequence). The V end was cut by 2 bases, the J end by 6 bases, with 26 bases between. The CDR3 loop spans 18 amino acids. The CDR3, as DNA: TGTGCCTGGAGTTCCTCCGTTTGGGGGCTTTTTGGTGCTCAGCCCCAGCATTTT. This sequence encodes CAWSSSVWGLFGAQPQHF. Together with reference TRBV30 and TRBJ1-5, the CDR3 gives the full variable domain: SQTIHQWPATLVQPVGSPLSLECTVEGTSNPNLYWYRQAAGRGLQLLFYSVGIGQISSEVPQNLSASRPQDRQFILSSKKLLLSDSGFYLCAWSSSVWGLFGAQPQHFGDGTRLSIL.

The chain recombines TRBV5-8 with TRBJ2-1, with 16 bases identical to TRBD2. Germline V CDR1 and CDR2: SGHTS, YDEGEE. There are 18 residues in the CDR3. V lost 5 bases, J lost 1 base, and 6 bases stayed unmatched. CDR3: CASSPGTSGGESYNEQFF. DNA of the CDR3: TGTGCCAGCAGTCCCGGGACTAGCGGGGGGGAGTCCTACAATGAGCAGTTCTTC.